This T cell receptor beta chain is from a study of CD4 T cells in relation to SARS-CoV-2 and coronaviruses. Study-level information: After roughly 11 days of antigen culture, PBMC TCR beta CDR3s were sequenced.

This CDR3 is 15 amino acids long. In germline, CDR1 is SEHNR, CDR2 FQNEAQ (reference sequence). V lost 8 bases, J lost 2 bases, and 16 bases lay in between. A few counts support this clone. Its matching antigen is unknown. The unexposed donors gave CD4+ T cells in about 2011-2018, prior to COVID-19. The cells were cultured for over eight days before CD4+ T cells were isolated. Cells permitting, SARS-CoV-2 S/N and four cold-coronavirus spikes were tested on unexposed-donor CD4+ T cells. Only in-frame clones appear in the TCRdb table, and some are missing; sequencing was by immunoSEQ multiplex PCR. The sample lists 15,000 or so clones, about 80% occurring once.

The V call is TRBV7-9, the J call TRBJ1-3; the D gene is possibly TRBD1 (5 bases). This TCR was sampled from a human donor in good health. The sample comprised CD4+ T cells from PBMCs, cultured in vitro. CDR3 protein: CASRGAAVAGNTIYF. As DNA, the CDR3 is TGTGCCAGCCGTGGGGCGGCGGTCGCTGGAAACACCATATATTTT.